Presented here are 26 T cell receptor beta chains from one specimen sequenced in a study of T-cell reconstitution after alpha-beta-depleted transplantation in children. The study, taken as a whole, reports: From newly produced T cells came most of the T-cell counts and diversity one year after transplant.

Preparation of the TCRbeta library was carried out with unique molecular identifiers. In TCRdb, the PCR reads were re-called with MiXCR into one record per CDR3 protein. The table lists around 300,000 distinct CDR3 sequences, 6% to 10% of them singletons. Their target antigens are unknown. The specimen comprised peripheral blood, sampled 360 days after TCRalphabeta/CD19-depleted stem cell transplant. The receptors stem from a female patient aged 2-9 years who had a stem cell transplant for Fanconi anemia, so the T cells may come from the graft donor.

This clonotype has more than one count but fewer than ten. This chain connects TRBV5-1 to TRBJ2-2, with D possibly TRBD2 on 6 matching bases. CDR3 size: 17 residues. Germline V gene data show CDR1 as SGHRS and CDR2 as YFSETQ. Trimming left V 4 bases short and J 3 bases short, with 19 bases between. The CDR3 coding sequence is TGCGCCAGCAGCGACCGACCTGCGGGGAGATACACCGGGGAGCTGTTTTTT. This gives the protein CASSDRPAGRYTGELFF.

This clonotype was seen at least ten times. The chain couples TRBV6-5 to TRBJ2-1, with TRBD1 matching over 9 bases. V lost 4 bases to trimming and J lost 8 bases; unmatched junction nucleotides: 6. Germline CDR1 MNHEY, CDR2 SVGAGI. CDR3 length: 14 residues. This CDR3 is CASSSWTGDDEQFF. For the CDR3, the DNA is TGTGCCAGCAGTTCGTGGACAGGGGACGATGAGCAGTTCTTC.

This clonotype was counted many times. The chain employs TRBV20-1 and TRBJ1-5, with 9 bases identical to TRBD1. Germline loops: CDR1 DFQATT, CDR2 SNEGSKA (reference sequence). This CDR3 is 14 amino acids long. V dropped 3 bases and J dropped 4; count of bases not matched to a gene: 4. Here the CDR3 reads CSARGTGINQPQHF. The CDR3 coding sequence is TGCAGTGCTAGGGGGACAGGGATTAATCAGCCCCAGCATTTT.

The chain couples TRBV7-9 to TRBJ2-1; tentatively, D is TRBD2 (6 bases). CDR1 is SEHNR, CDR2 FQNEAQ, per germline (reference sequence). V was shortened by 8 bases and J by 0 bases, with 17 bases between the two germline ends. CDR3 size: 16 residues. Here the CDR3 DNA reads TGTGCCAGCCCTGGGTGGGGGAGGAGCTCCTACAATGAGCAGTTCTTC. Its translation: CASPGWGRSSYNEQFF.

On this clonotype: Compared with germline, one end of the junction differs, possibly owing to a read error. The rearrangement links TRBV3-1 to TRBJ1-1; a weak D match, TRBD1 (6 bases). Germline assignment: CDR1 LGHDT and CDR2 YNNKEL (reference sequence). This CDR3 spans 15 amino acids. The CDR3 here is CACSQGTARNTEAFF. The CDR3 DNA is TGTGCCTGCAGCCAGGGGACCGCAAGGAACACTGAAGCTTTCTTT.

This clonotype was observed a few times. V is TRBV13 and J is TRBJ2-5; 14 bases fit TRBD2. Germline CDR1 reads PRHDT; CDR2 reads FYEKMQ (reference sequence). The CDR3 is made up of 18 amino acids. Trimming took 3 bases from V and 4 from J; bases not matched to a gene: 10. The CDR3 DNA reads as TGTGCCAGCAGCTTGCGACTAGCGGGGGGGCCATCGCCAGAGACCCAGTACTTC. Its protein is CASSLRLAGGPSPETQYF.

This clonotype showed up many times. The chain has TRBV2 and TRBJ2-7, with 12 bases matching TRBD1. The CDR3 runs to 17 residues. Germline V CDR1 and CDR2: SNHLY, FYNNEI. Unmatched junction bases numbered 20, after V lost 7 bases and J lost 10 bases. CDR3 amino acids: CASTGTGGAFGPIHQYF. CDR3 nucleotides: TGTGCCAGCACTGGGACAGGGGGCGCGTTTGGACCTATTCACCAGTACTTC.

This clonotype occurred many times. The chain couples TRBV29-1 to TRBJ2-7, with TRBD1 identical over 8 bases. CDR3 length equals 13 residues. Germline V gene data show CDR1 as SQVTM and CDR2 as ANQGSEA. V lost 6 bases to trimming and J lost 2 bases; unmatched junction nucleotides: 6. As DNA, the CDR3 is TGCAGCGTATCGGACAGGGCGACCTACGAGCAGTACTTC. This encodes CSVSDRATYEQYF.

This clonotype was seen at least ten times. For the CDR3, the DNA is TGCGCCAGCAGCGCAGGACCTGGGAGGCGTAACACTGAAGCTTTCTTT. It specifies CASSAGPGRRNTEAFF. The chain uses TRBV5-1 and TRBJ1-1; D not resolved. Germline assignment: CDR1 SGHRS and CDR2 YFSETQ. The CDR3 contains 16 residues. The V end lost 4 bases, the J end lost 2 bases, and 18 bases lay between the germline ends.

The rearrangement joins TRBV5-1 to TRBJ2-2, with 12 bases lining up with TRBD2. The germline V gene has CDR1 SGHRS and CDR2 YFSETQ. J lost 7 bases, V lost 3 bases, and 7 bases had no gene match. The CDR3 is 16 residues long. The CDR3 bases are TGCGCCAGCAGCTCCAGGACTAGCGGGGCTGTCGGGGAGCTGTTTTTT. It specifies CASSSRTSGAVGELFF.

The chain joins TRBV28 to TRBJ2-1; 11 nucleotides align to TRBD1. The junction had 9 bases not matched to a gene; V was cut back by 7 bases and J by 4 bases. Germline V gives CDR1 MDHEN, CDR2 SYDVKM. The CDR3 loop spans 16 amino acids. The CDR3 is CASIRPGQGAYNEQFF. CDR3 DNA: TGTGCCAGCATTCGCCCAGGACAGGGGGCTTACAATGAGCAGTTCTTC.

This clonotype has a handful of counts. The rearrangement links TRBV7-9 to TRBJ2-2, with 8 positions matching TRBD1. This CDR3 has 15 residues. Trimming at V came to 4 bases and at J to 6 bases, leaving 7 bases not matched to a gene. Germline CDR1 SEHNR, CDR2 FQNEAQ (reference sequence). Here the CDR3 reads CASSYGQGRPGELFF. The CDR3 nucleotides are TGTGCCAGCAGCTATGGACAGGGTCGGCCCGGGGAGCTGTTTTTT.

The chain uses TRBV11-3 and TRBJ2-3, with 7 bases identical to TRBD1. With V trimmed by 5 bases and J by 4 bases, 6 bases remained unmatched. CDR3 size: 14 residues. In germline, CDR1 is SGHNT, CDR2 YENEEA. CDR3 DNA: TGTGCCAGCAGCCCAGGACAGGTCCCAGATACGCAGTATTTT. Its translation is CASSPGQVPDTQYF.

This clonotype is a singleton in its sample. The chain uses TRBV2 and TRBJ2-5; TRBD1 or TRBD2 may be the D gene (5 bases each). Germline V CDR1 and CDR2: SNHLY, FYNNEI. This CDR3 has 14 residues. V shed 2 bases and J shed 5 bases, with 12 bases lying between them. CDR3 amino acids: CASSEMGEGETQYF. The CDR3 nucleotides read TGTGCCAGCAGTGAAATGGGGGAAGGGGAGACCCAGTACTTC.

This clonotype showed up many times. The rearrangement joins TRBV29-1 to TRBJ1-6, with D perhaps matching TRBD1 (5 bases). The CDR3 spans 14 residues. The germline V and J ends were trimmed by 8 bases and 2 bases, with 13 bases remaining between them. The germline gives CDR1 SQVTM, CDR2 ANQGSEA. The CDR3 loop reads CSTKGGAYNSPLHF. In nucleotides, the CDR3 is TGCAGCACGAAAGGAGGGGCCTATAATTCACCCCTCCACTTT. Full variable domain (rest looked up from reference TRBV29-1 and TRBJ1-6): SAVISQKPSRDICQRGTSLTIQCQVDSQVTMMFWYRQQPGQSLTLIATANQGSEATYESGFVIDKFPISRPNLTFSTLTVSNMSPEDSSIYLCSTKGGAYNSPLHFGNGTRLTVT.

This clonotype was recorded a few times. This chain links TRBV28 with TRBJ2-7; D might be TRBD1 or TRBD2, each matching 6 bases. V was shortened by 10 bases and J by 2 bases, with 18 bases between the two germline ends. The CDR3 length is 14 residues. Germline loops: CDR1 MDHEN, CDR2 SYDVKM. The CDR3 loop reads CAISGARTTYEQYV. In nucleotides, the CDR3 is TGTGCCATTTCGGGGGCCCGTACAACCTACGAGCAGTACGTC.

This clonotype was picked up many times. V and J are TRBV27 and TRBJ2-1; no firm D call. V shed 4 bases and J shed 9 bases, with 7 bases lying between them. The germline V gene encodes CDR1 MNHEY and CDR2 SMNVEV (reference sequence). The CDR3 is 11 residues long. CDR3 sequence reads: CASSYGIEQFF. Here the CDR3 DNA reads TGTGCCAGCAGTTATGGGATTGAGCAGTTCTTC.

There are many counts of this clonotype. This chain joins TRBV6-5 and TRBJ2-7; weak D call: TRBD1 (5 bases). The CDR3 is 14 amino acids. The ends were cut back, 4 bases at V and 6 bases at J, with 16 bases in the middle. Germline-derived CDR1 and CDR2 are MNHEY and SVGAGI. CDR3: CASSLDVRVSEQYF. CDR3 DNA: TGTGCCAGCAGTTTAGATGTCAGGGTGTCCGAGCAGTACTTC.

This clonotype was found many times. The chain is built from TRBV9 and TRBJ2-3, with 9 bases matching TRBD2. The germline V gene has CDR1 SGDLS and CDR2 YYNGEE. The junction had 12 bases not matched to a gene; V was cut back by 3 bases and J by 4 bases. The CDR3 sequence is 17 residues long. The CDR3 nucleotides are TGTGCCAGCAGCGAAGCGACTAGCGGATCAGCGGCAGATACGCAGTATTTT. Translated: CASSEATSGSAADTQYF.

V is TRBV19 and J is TRBJ2-1; 11 bases fit TRBD2. The V and J ends lost 5 bases and 9 bases, in that order; junction bases with no gene match: 9. The CDR3 is 15 amino acids. The germline gives CDR1 LNHDA, CDR2 SQIVND (reference sequence). The DNA of the CDR3 is TGTGCCAGTAGTGTCAGGGGACTAGCGGCCGCTGAGCAGTTCTTC. Translated: CASSVRGLAAAEQFF.

This clonotype was seen many times. The gene calls are TRBV5-1 and TRBJ2-1; D possibly uses TRBD1 or TRBD2 (5 bases each). V was trimmed by 3 bases and J by 4 bases, leaving 11 bases between them. Looked up from germline, CDR1 is SGHRS and CDR2 is YFSETQ. This CDR3 contains 14 residues. The CDR3 nucleotides read TGCGCCAGCAGCTGGGACGGCGGATACAATGAGCAGTTCTTC. It is translated as CASSWDGGYNEQFF.

The table lists this clonotype with many counts. CDR3 amino acids: CASSLGSRNTEAFF. Here the CDR3 DNA reads TGTGCCAGCAGCCTCGGTTCCAGAAACACTGAAGCTTTCTTT. V is TRBV25-1 and J is TRBJ1-1; no reliable D call. Trimming took 6 bases from V and 2 from J, leaving 13 bases between them. Looked up from germline, CDR1 is MGHDK and CDR2 is SYGVNS. The CDR3 consists of 14 residues.

This clonotype was counted ten times or more. V gene TRBV27 combines with J gene TRBJ2-5; D gene ambiguous. The CDR3 is made up of 16 amino acids. Looked up from germline, CDR1 is MNHEY and CDR2 is SMNVEV (reference sequence). V was shortened by 4 bases and J by 3 bases, with 18 bases between the two germline ends. The CDR3 DNA reads as TGTGCCAGCAGTTCCTTTTCCCCGGGCCCTGAAGAGACCCAGTACTTC. Protein: CASSSFSPGPEETQYF.

This clonotype was recorded a few times. The V call is TRBV4-2, the J call TRBJ2-7; 15 nucleotides match TRBD2. Germline values: CDR1 LGHNA, CDR2 YNFKEQ. V shed 4 bases and J 5 bases; nucleotides not matched to a gene: 6. There are 16 residues in the CDR3. The DNA of the CDR3 is TGTGCCAGCAGCCGGACTAGCGGGAGGGCTAGCGACGAGCAGTACTTC. It codes for CASSRTSGRASDEQYF.

This clonotype was detected a few times. The rearrangement joins TRBV12-3 or TRBV12-4 to TRBJ1-1; D may be TRBD1 (6 bases). The germline V and J ends were trimmed by 1 base and 8 bases, with 11 bases remaining between them. The CDR3 is 13 residues long. In nucleotides, the CDR3 is TGTGCCAGCAGTTTAGTAGGGGGGCGCGAAGCTTTCTTT. It encodes CASSLVGGREAFF.

The chain employs TRBV19 and TRBJ2-7; tentative D call: TRBD1 (6 bases). Trimming shortened V by 3 bases and J by 5 bases, and 17 bases separated the two germline ends. Germline V gene data show CDR1 as LNHDA and CDR2 as SQIVND (reference sequence). The CDR3 has 15 residues. CDR3 DNA: TGTGCCAGTAGTATCGGGCAGGGGATTGGCAACGAGCAGTACTTC. Translated: CASSIGQGIGNEQYF.